This TCR beta chain stems from a study of blood T cells in healthy people across ages. General study findings and limits: TCR beta diversity correlated strongly with naive T cell percentage. Age advanced and TCR beta diversity per million T cells fell, roughly linearly.

The authors ran a second PCR of about 7 to 12 cycles using a sample-barcoded 5' primer and a J-beta primer mix. Carrying 12 random nucleotides, a template-switch adaptor labeled each individual cDNA molecule. MiXCR was run by TCRdb on the 5' RACE reads, yielding one entry per CDR3 protein. The data show over 600,000 distinct CDR3 sequences, 40% to 50% seen once. Germline CDR1 LGHNA, CDR2 YSLEER. CDR3 length: 16 amino acids. Between the trimmed V and J ends, which lost 2 bases and 1 base, there was a span of 14 bases. Comment on this clonotype: The antigen is undetermined.

This chain joins TRBV4-3 and TRBJ1-1; D possibly corresponds to TRBD1 (6 bases). Specimen: blood. This receptor was obtained from an elderly man in good health. Here the CDR3 reads CASSQFGGRTNTEAFF. The CDR3 DNA is TGCGCCAGCAGCCAATTCGGGGGCAGGACGAACACTGAAGCTTTCTTT.